This entry lists 11 T cell receptor beta chains sequenced from one sample in a study of OX40 agonist ivuxolimab in advanced cancers. Assay: immunoSEQ multiplex PCR; the TCRdb copy retains only in-frame clones and omits some. The table lists about 72,000 clones, approximately 81% of them singletons. The sample here was CD4+ or CD8+ T cells sorted from blood, taken in a trial of the OX40 agonist ivuxolimab. These receptors were obtained from an adult with an advanced solid tumor such as melanoma, head and neck, liver or kidney cancer.

The chain recombines TRBV11-2 with TRBJ2-5, with D unclear. Germline CDR1 and CDR2: SGHAT and FQNNGV. The CDR3 has 13 residues. V was pared by 1 base and J by 5 bases, with 8 bases between. The CDR3 loop is CASSLGSSETQYF. Here the CDR3 DNA reads TGTGCCAGCAGCTTAGGAAGTTCGGAGACCCAGTACTTC.

The rearrangement links TRBV7-8 to TRBJ1-1; D is perhaps TRBD1 (5 bases). Trimming removed 4 bases from V and 3 bases from J, with 9 bases in between. The CDR3 loop spans 13 amino acids. Germline values: CDR1 SGHVS, CDR2 FQNEAQ. CDR3: CASSSRDDTEAFF. CDR3 in DNA: TGTGCCAGCAGCTCCAGGGACGACACTGAAGCTTTCTTT.

The V call is TRBV6-1, the J call TRBJ1-2; 9 bases map to TRBD1. The CDR3 is made up of 14 amino acids. The germline V gene has CDR1 MNHNS and CDR2 SASEGT. Unmatched junction bases numbered 11, after V lost 5 bases and J lost 10 bases. The DNA for the CDR3 is TGTGCCAGCAGTTCCGGGACAGGGTCTATCAACTACACCTTC. This gives the protein CASSSGTGSINYTF.

This chain links TRBV4-2 with TRBJ2-7; 8 bases agree with TRBD1. Germline V lookup: CDR1 LGHNA, CDR2 YNFKEQ. V dropped 2 bases and J dropped 0; count of bases not matched to a gene: 9. This CDR3 comprises 17 residues. In nucleotides, the CDR3 is TGTGCCAGCAGCCAACAAATCCGGGACAGGACCTCCTACGAGCAGTACTTC. Translated, it gives CASSQQIRDRTSYEQYF.

V is TRBV15 and J is TRBJ1-2, with unresolved D. V was cut by 1 base and J by 5 bases, with 11 bases left in between. The CDR3 has 14 residues. CDR1 and CDR2 (germline): LNHNV, YYDKDF (reference sequence). DNA for the CDR3: TGTGCCACCAGCAGAGTTAAGGGTAATTATGGCTACACCTTC. This translates into CATSRVKGNYGYTF.

The gene calls are TRBV5-4 and TRBJ2-1, with D tentatively TRBD2 (6 bases). V was clipped by 7 bases and J by 3 bases, with 14 bases between them. The CDR3 contains 14 residues. CDR1 is SGHNT, CDR2 YYREEE, per germline (reference sequence). This chain's CDR3 is CASAGTGDYNEQFF. CDR3 sequence (DNA): TGTGCCAGCGCGGGGACGGGGGACTACAATGAGCAGTTCTTC.

The chain joins TRBV18 to TRBJ2-1, with D uncertain. Germline V gives CDR1 KGHSH, CDR2 LQKENI. Between the trimmed V and J ends, which lost 4 bases and 0 bases, there was a span of 10 bases. The CDR3 has 15 amino acids. The CDR3 nucleotides read TGTGCCAGCTCACGGCCGGGTAGCTCCTACAATGAGCAGTTCTTC. It yields the protein CASSRPGSSYNEQFF.

This clone was observed a single time. The J gene is TRBJ1-2, the V gene TRBV7-9; D unresolved. The CDR3 covers 12 residues. The ends were cut back, 1 base at V and 5 bases at J, with 5 bases in the middle. CDR1 is SEHNR, CDR2 FQNEAQ, per germline (reference sequence). CDR3 bases: TGTGCCAGCAGCTTAGTTGAGTATGGCTACACCTTC. It specifies CASSLVEYGYTF.

Judged by abundance, this clone is medium-sized (0.01 to 0.1%). The chain carries TRBV4-2 and TRBJ2-7; 7 nucleotides agree with TRBD2. The trim removed 0 bases at V and 0 bases at J, leaving 2 bases unmatched. The CDR3 is made up of 15 amino acids. Germline V gives CDR1 LGHNA, CDR2 YNFKEQ. CDR3 amino acids: CASSQELATSYEQYF. For the CDR3, the DNA is TGTGCCAGCAGCCAAGAACTAGCGACCTCCTACGAGCAGTACTTC.

V usage is TRBV11-3 and J usage is TRBJ1-1; D is ambiguous. V shed 5 bases and J shed 1 base, with 11 bases lying between them. The length of the CDR3 is 14 residues. The germline CDR1 and CDR2 sequences are SGHNT and YENEEA. The CDR3 loop reads CASSPIGENTEAFF. As DNA, the CDR3 is TGTGCCAGCAGCCCCATAGGAGAGAACACTGAAGCTTTCTTT.

CDR3 in DNA: TGTGCCAGCAGCTTGACCCTCAACCAAAATGAGCAGTTCTTC. As protein: CASSLTLNQNEQFF. This chain joins TRBV7-6 and TRBJ2-1; D unclear. Deletions cut 3 bases from V and 7 bases from J, with 13 bases between. The CDR3 runs to 14 residues. Germline V lookup: CDR1 SGHVS, CDR2 FNYEAQ.